This record looks at one T cell receptor (beta chain) sequence and its context. The data stem from a study of T cell clones after liver transplantation. Overall study: In this trial, immunosuppression withdrawal was attempted within 2 years of liver transplant. At least one year of complete immunosuppression withdrawal without enzymes over twice normal defined tolerance.

Assay used: immunoSEQ multiplex PCR; TCRdb lists only in-frame clones, some missing. The sample includes more than 7,500 clones, more than 75% of them seen just once. Germline CDR1 reads SGHRS; CDR2 reads YFSETQ. V was pared by 5 bases and J by 6 bases, with 3 bases of the junction left unmatched. The CDR3 extends over 12 amino acids. CD3+CD4+ and CD3+CD8+ cells were FACS-sorted from thawed unstimulated PBMCs. The receptor was derived from a human patient who received a liver transplant. Some T cells may originate from the graft donor. Material: CD8+ T cells from blood, obtained at the 22-month timepoint. The chain employs TRBV5-1 and TRBJ2-3, with 7 bases that match TRBD1. The DNA of the CDR3 is TGCGCCAGCAGGGTGACAGGGGATACGCAGTATTTT. Translated, it gives CASRVTGDTQYF.